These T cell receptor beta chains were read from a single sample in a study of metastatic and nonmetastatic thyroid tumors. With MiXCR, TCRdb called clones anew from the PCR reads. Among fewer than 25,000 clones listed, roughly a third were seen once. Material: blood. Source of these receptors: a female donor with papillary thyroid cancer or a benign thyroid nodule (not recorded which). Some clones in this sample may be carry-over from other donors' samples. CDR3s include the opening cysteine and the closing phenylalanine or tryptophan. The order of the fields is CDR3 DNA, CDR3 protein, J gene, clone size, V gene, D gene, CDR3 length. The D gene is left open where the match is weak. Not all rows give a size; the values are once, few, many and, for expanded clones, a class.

CDR3 DNA: TGTGCCAGCAGTTTCGACAGGGCTTCAGCGACATCCACTGAAGCTTTCTTT; CDR3 protein: CASSFDRASATSTEAFF; J gene: TRBJ1-1; clone size: .; V gene: TRBV6-1; D gene: TRBD1; CDR3 length: 17
CDR3 DNA: TGCGCCAGCAGCTCAATAGCGGGATACTACAATGAGCAGTTCTTC; CDR3 protein: CASSSIAGYYNEQFF; J gene: TRBJ2-1; clone size: .; V gene: TRBV5-1; D gene: TRBD2; CDR3 length: 15
CDR3 DNA: TGTGCCAGCAGTTTCAGCGGGAGTGTCCTCGGAGAGCAGTTCTTC; CDR3 protein: CASSFSGSVLGEQFF; J gene: TRBJ2-1; clone size: .; V gene: TRBV13; D gene: TRBD2; CDR3 length: 15
CDR3 DNA: TGTGCCAGCAGCCTTTTACTACAAGCGAACACCGGGGAGCTGTTTTTT; CDR3 protein: CASSLLLQANTGELFF; J gene: TRBJ2-2; clone size: many; V gene: TRBV5-5; D gene: .; CDR3 length: 16
CDR3 DNA: TGTGCCAGCAGCTTAGGGACCATCAATGAGCAGTTTTTC; CDR3 protein: CASSLGTINEQFF; J gene: TRBJ2-1; clone size: many; V gene: TRBV5-6; D gene: .; CDR3 length: 13
CDR3 DNA: TGTGCCTGGGGGGGAGAGCGGGATTGGGATGAGCAGTTCTTC; CDR3 protein: CAWGGERDWDEQFF; J gene: TRBJ2-1; clone size: .; V gene: TRBV30; D gene: TRBD2; CDR3 length: 14
CDR3 DNA: TGTGCCAGCAGCTCTAACGTCGGGACTTCCCACTACGAGCAGTACTTC; CDR3 protein: CASSSNVGTSHYEQYF; J gene: TRBJ2-7; clone size: large; V gene: TRBV11-2; D gene: .; CDR3 length: 16
CDR3 DNA: TGTGCCAGCAGCCAGGGAAGTGGGGTCCTATATGGCTACACCTTC; CDR3 protein: CASSQGSGVLYGYTF; J gene: TRBJ1-2; clone size: .; V gene: TRBV3-1; D gene: .; CDR3 length: 15
CDR3 DNA: TGTGCCAGCAGCTTAACAGGGATAGCGGGAGGCGAGCAGTACTTC; CDR3 protein: CASSLTGIAGGEQYF; J gene: TRBJ2-7; clone size: once; V gene: TRBV7-9; D gene: TRBD2; CDR3 length: 15
CDR3 DNA: TGTGCCAGCAGTGAACTCGTCGGGCCCCTCTCTGGGGCCAACGTCCTGACTTTC; CDR3 protein: CASSELVGPLSGANVLTF; J gene: TRBJ2-6; clone size: many; V gene: TRBV2; D gene: .; CDR3 length: 18
CDR3 DNA: TGTGCCAGCAGTGATTCCTACACCGGGGAGCTGTTTTTT; CDR3 protein: CASSDSYTGELFF; J gene: TRBJ2-2; clone size: medium-sized; V gene: TRBV6-4; D gene: .; CDR3 length: 13
CDR3 DNA: TGTGCCACCAGCAGAGACCCGGCTGACCGGGACAGCCGAGAGACCCAGTACTTC; CDR3 protein: CATSRDPADRDSRETQYF; J gene: TRBJ2-5; clone size: many; V gene: TRBV15; D gene: TRBD1; CDR3 length: 18
CDR3 DNA: TGTGCCAGTAGTATCCGGGCAGGGAACACCGGGGAGCTGTTTTTT; CDR3 protein: CASSIRAGNTGELFF; J gene: TRBJ2-2; clone size: .; V gene: TRBV19; D gene: .; CDR3 length: 15
CDR3 DNA: TGTGCCAGCAGTTACAAACCCACGGGATATAATTCACCCCTCCACTTT; CDR3 protein: CASSYKPTGYNSPLHF; J gene: TRBJ1-6; clone size: .; V gene: TRBV6-2/TRBV6-3; D gene: .; CDR3 length: 16
CDR3 DNA: TGTGCCAGCAGCTTAGGGTCTGGTCCTGCCTACGAGCAGTACTTC; CDR3 protein: CASSLGSGPAYEQYF; J gene: TRBJ2-7; clone size: .; V gene: TRBV9; D gene: .; CDR3 length: 15
CDR3 DNA: TGTGCCAGCAGCTTAGATAGCGGGCCCTCCTACGAGCAGTACTTC; CDR3 protein: CASSLDSGPSYEQYF; J gene: TRBJ2-7; clone size: medium-sized; V gene: TRBV7-8; D gene: TRBD2; CDR3 length: 15
CDR3 DNA: TGTGCCAGCAGTGATAGCCGATTTGGGGGTGACTATGGCTACACCTTC; CDR3 protein: CASSDSRFGGDYGYTF; J gene: TRBJ1-2; clone size: medium-sized; V gene: TRBV11-2; D gene: .; CDR3 length: 16
CDR3 DNA: TGCAGTGCTAGAGATCCTGACAGGACCTACGAGCAGTACTTC; CDR3 protein: CSARDPDRTYEQYF; J gene: TRBJ2-7; clone size: many; V gene: TRBV20-1; D gene: .; CDR3 length: 14
CDR3 DNA: TGTGCCAGTAGTCCCGGACGGATCGGCGGGTACAATGAGCAGTTCTTC; CDR3 protein: CASSPGRIGGYNEQFF; J gene: TRBJ2-1; clone size: many; V gene: TRBV19; D gene: .; CDR3 length: 16
CDR3 DNA: TGTGCCAGCAGTTTAACCGGGACCGTCGGATTGAAAGCTTTCTTT; CDR3 protein: CASSLTGTVGLKAFF; J gene: TRBJ1-1; clone size: .; V gene: TRBV28; D gene: .; CDR3 length: 15
CDR3 DNA: TGCGCCAGCAGCTTGGGTATGTCACTTCGGACTAGACCCCCTTGGGATGAGCAGTTCTTC; CDR3 protein: CASSLGMSLRTRPPWDEQFF; J gene: TRBJ2-1; clone size: many; V gene: TRBV5-1; D gene: TRBD2; CDR3 length: 20
CDR3 DNA: TGTGCCAGCAGTTTAATGACTAGCGGATTTAGCACAGATACGCAGTATTTT; CDR3 protein: CASSLMTSGFSTDTQYF; J gene: TRBJ2-3; clone size: few; V gene: TRBV28; D gene: TRBD2; CDR3 length: 17
CDR3 DNA: TGTGCCTGGGGGGCGAGGGGAGGAAGGGAAGAGACCCAGTACTTC; CDR3 protein: CAWGARGGREETQYF; J gene: TRBJ2-5; clone size: .; V gene: TRBV30; D gene: .; CDR3 length: 15
CDR3 DNA: TGTGCCACCAGTGATTTCTCGGACACAAACACCGGGGAGCTGTTTTTT; CDR3 protein: CATSDFSDTNTGELFF; J gene: TRBJ2-2; clone size: few; V gene: TRBV24-1; D gene: .; CDR3 length: 16
CDR3 DNA: TGTGCCAGCACGGGGGGGATCGGAAACACCATATATTTT; CDR3 protein: CASTGGIGNTIYF; J gene: TRBJ1-3; clone size: many; V gene: TRBV28; D gene: .; CDR3 length: 13
CDR3 DNA: TGTGCCAGCAGAAAACTAGCGGGTAACACCGGGGAGCTGTTTTTT; CDR3 protein: CASRKLAGNTGELFF; J gene: TRBJ2-2; clone size: many; V gene: TRBV3-1; D gene: TRBD2; CDR3 length: 15
CDR3 DNA: TGCGCCAGCAGCCAAAGGGACAGGGGTAGCAATCAGCCCCAGCATTTT; CDR3 protein: CASSQRDRGSNQPQHF; J gene: TRBJ1-5; clone size: .; V gene: TRBV4-1; D gene: TRBD1; CDR3 length: 16
CDR3 DNA: TGCGCCAGCAGCCAAATAGTGAGACAGGGGGTTTCGGTCTACGAGCAGTACTTC; CDR3 protein: CASSQIVRQGVSVYEQYF; J gene: TRBJ2-7; clone size: few; V gene: TRBV4-1; D gene: TRBD1; CDR3 length: 18
CDR3 DNA: TGTGCCAGCAGCCAGGGACAGGGCTCTGGGGCCAACGTCCTGACTTTC; CDR3 protein: CASSQGQGSGANVLTF; J gene: TRBJ2-6; clone size: medium-sized; V gene: TRBV4-2; D gene: TRBD1; CDR3 length: 16
CDR3 DNA: TGTGCCAGCAGCACCGGGAACAATGAGCAGTTCTTC; CDR3 protein: CASSTGNNEQFF; J gene: TRBJ2-1; clone size: many; V gene: TRBV5-4; D gene: .; CDR3 length: 12
CDR3 DNA: TGCAGTGCTAGAACTAGCGTAAAGACCCAGTACTTC; CDR3 protein: CSARTSVKTQYF; J gene: TRBJ2-5; clone size: many; V gene: TRBV20-1; D gene: TRBD2; CDR3 length: 12
CDR3 DNA: TGCAGTGCTAGCGACGGGACTAGCGGGAGGTCGTACAATGAGCAGTTCTTC; CDR3 protein: CSASDGTSGRSYNEQFF; J gene: TRBJ2-1; clone size: few; V gene: TRBV20-1; D gene: TRBD2; CDR3 length: 17
CDR3 DNA: TGTGCCAGCAGCCTGGGACTAGCGGGACCATTCTACGAGCAGTACTTC; CDR3 protein: CASSLGLAGPFYEQYF; J gene: TRBJ2-7; clone size: .; V gene: TRBV11-2; D gene: TRBD2; CDR3 length: 16